Below, 2 T cell receptor beta chains from the same sample are listed, as sequenced in a study of spatial heterogeneity in lung cancer. Time point here: sample taken at primary tumor resection. Tumor, nontumor lung or frozen PBMC supplied whole RNA that was sequenced unsorted. TCRdb re-derived calls from the 5' RACE reads in MiXCR, one entry per CDR3 protein. The table shows about 60,000 distinct CDR3 sequences, with 7% to 10% occurring only once. This material consisted of PBMCs, taken at surgery. All receptors derive from a female donor with early-stage non-small cell lung cancer.

The chain couples TRBV19 to TRBJ2-3; 11 bases align to TRBD2. The CDR3 totals 16 residues. Germline assignment: CDR1 LNHDA and CDR2 SQIVND (reference sequence). The V gene end was trimmed by 6 bases and the J gene end by 0 bases; junction bases not matched to a gene: 5. The CDR3 reads CASSETSGASTDTQYF. The CDR3 nucleotides read TGTGCCAGTAGCGAGACTAGCGGGGCAAGCACAGATACGCAGTATTTT. Variable domain in full (rest from reference TRBV19 and TRBJ2-3): DGGITQSPKYLFRKEGQNVTLSCEQNLNHDAMYWYRQDPGQGLRLIYYSQIVNDFQKGDIAEGYSVSREKKESFPLTVTSAQKNPTAFYLCASSETSGASTDTQYFGPGTRLTVL.

This clonotype came up many times. The V and J genes are TRBV19 and TRBJ2-1; D might be TRBD1 (6 bases). V was shortened by 6 bases and J by 9 bases, with 18 bases between the two germline ends. CDR1 and CDR2 (germline): LNHDA, SQIVND (reference sequence). This CDR3 has 14 residues. CDR3 region: CASSHTGTASEQFF. In nucleotides, the CDR3 is TGTGCCAGTAGCCATACAGGGACCGCCAGTGAGCAGTTCTTC.